Below are 21 T cell receptor beta chains sequenced from a single sample in a study of blood T cell repertoires in COVID-19. The method was immunoSEQ multiplex PCR; TCRdb's version includes in-frame clones alone and lacks a portion of them. The sample records around 20,000 clones, about 87% being singletons. The specimen sequenced was peripheral blood. Every receptor here comes from a human donor in a cohort sampled during active COVID-19.

The V call is TRBV27, the J call TRBJ1-1; unclear D gene. Germline V lookup: CDR1 MNHEY, CDR2 SMNVEV (reference sequence). V gave up 6 bases and J gave up 3 bases, with 20 bases separating them. The CDR3 has 16 residues. The CDR3 region has the DNA TGTGCCAGCAGCTTGTGGCCCGGCGCGGTCGACACTGAAGCTTTCTTT. Its translation is CASSLWPGAVDTEAFF.

The chain carries TRBV3-1 (or the pseudogene TRBV3-2) and TRBJ1-6, with D unresolved. The CDR3 loop spans 13 amino acids. Germline V CDR1 and CDR2: LGHDT, YNNKEL (reference sequence). Trimming took 3 bases from V and 8 from J, leaving 8 bases between them. CDR3 sequence: CASSQRIDSPLHF. CDR3 sequence (DNA): TGTGCCAGCAGCCAGCGGATAGATTCACCCCTCCACTTT.

The V and J genes are TRBV29-1 and TRBJ2-1, with 12 bases lining up with TRBD2. The CDR3 covers 14 residues. Germline values: CDR1 SQVTM, CDR2 ANQGSEA. The V and J ends lost 7 bases and 6 bases, in that order; junction bases with no gene match: 7. CDR3 sequence: CSAETSGSRNEQFF. DNA for the CDR3: TGCAGCGCTGAGACTAGCGGGAGTCGCAATGAGCAGTTCTTC.

The chain links TRBV6-5 to TRBJ1-2; D remains ambiguous. From germline, CDR1 is MNHEY and CDR2 SVGAGI. This CDR3 has 13 amino acids. Trimming removed 2 bases from V and 8 bases from J, with 12 bases in between. CDR3 region: CASSYNSLEGYTF. CDR3 in DNA: TGTGCCAGCAGTTACAACAGTTTAGAGGGCTACACCTTC.

This rearrangement joins TRBV5-4 to TRBJ2-3, with a weak D call TRBD1 (6 bases). The V gene lost 6 bases and the J gene lost 2 bases, with 19 bases spanning the gap. The CDR3 spans 16 residues. The germline V gene encodes CDR1 SGHNT and CDR2 YYREEE (reference sequence). In DNA form, the CDR3 reads TGTGCCAGCACCCTAGGTTGGGACATCAACACAGATACGCAGTATTTT. Translating it yields CASTLGWDINTDTQYF.

The chain uses TRBV18 and TRBJ2-7, with D possibly matching TRBD1 (6 bases). Between the trimmed V and J ends, which lost 5 bases and 2 bases, there was a span of 16 bases. The CDR3 is 15 amino acids. The germline gives CDR1 KGHSH, CDR2 LQKENI. In DNA, the CDR3 is TGTGCCAGCTCAGGTGCGAGGGGGAGCACCTACGAGCAGTACTTC. Protein: CASSGARGSTYEQYF.

V usage is TRBV6-5 and J usage is TRBJ1-1; D remains ambiguous. Germline CDR1 and CDR2: MNHEY and SVGAGI. Trimming took off 7 bases at V and 0 bases at J, with 6 bases between the two ends. The CDR3 runs to 12 residues. CDR3 sequence: CASTRMNTEAFF. CDR3 DNA: TGTGCCAGCACGCGAATGAACACTGAAGCTTTCTTT.

This sequence joins TRBV6-1 and TRBJ2-1; possibly TRBD2 for D (5 bases). Germline CDR1 reads MNHNS; CDR2 reads SASEGT. The length of the CDR3 is 15 residues. Trimming stripped 3 bases from V and 2 bases from J, with 11 bases between. CDR3 region: CASSDREEAYNEQFF. DNA of the CDR3: TGTGCCAGCAGTGATAGAGAGGAGGCCTACAATGAGCAGTTCTTC.

This clone was picked up one time. The V call is TRBV28, the J call TRBJ2-1; maybe TRBD1 (5 bases). The CDR3 contains 14 residues. Germline V lookup: CDR1 MDHEN, CDR2 SYDVKM. Deletions cut 3 bases from V and 9 bases from J, with 15 bases between. CDR3 region: CASSFAYQGREQFF. CDR3 sequence (DNA): TGTGCCAGCAGTTTCGCTTACCAGGGCCGTGAGCAGTTCTTC.

The rearrangement links TRBV29-1 to TRBJ2-5, with 9 bases aligning to TRBD1. The V segment lost 7 bases and the J segment 5 bases; nucleotides outside the gene matches: 11. Germline assignment: CDR1 SQVTM and CDR2 ANQGSEA. The CDR3 totals 14 residues. The CDR3 loop reads CSAQGQGQVETQYF. The DNA for the CDR3 is TGCAGCGCCCAGGGACAGGGACAGGTGGAGACCCAGTACTTC.

The gene calls are TRBV3-1 (or the pseudogene TRBV3-2) and TRBJ1-2, with 9 bases that match TRBD1. Germline V lookup: CDR1 LGHDT, CDR2 YNNKEL (reference sequence). The CDR3 runs to 15 residues. Trimming cost V 2 bases and J 6 bases; bases outside gene matches: 7. Here the CDR3 DNA reads TGTGCCAGCAGCCAAACCGGGACAGGGAGGGATGGCTACACCTTC. Amino acids: CASSQTGTGRDGYTF.

The chain combines TRBV5-1 with TRBJ1-6, with TRBD1 matching over 7 bases. Germline V gene sequence: CDR1 SGHRS, CDR2 YFSETQ. After removal of 10 bases from V and 7 bases from J, the junction contained 8 bases not matched to a gene. CDR3 length: 13 residues. This chain's CDR3 is CAARDSENSPLHF. The CDR3 nucleotides read TGCGCCGCTCGGGACAGCGAAAATTCACCCCTCCACTTT.

A note on this clone: The germline gene is not matched at one end of the junction; a read error may be the cause. The chain joins TRBV27 to TRBJ2-2; D might be TRBD2 (5 bases). Germline lookup yields CDR1 MNHEY and CDR2 SMNVEV (reference sequence). The CDR3 consists of 15 residues. The CDR3 loop reads CASSEDVRSPRGAVF. CDR3 DNA sequence: TGTGCCAGCAGCGAGGACGTACGTTCTCCCCGGGGAGCTGTTTTT.

This clone has only a few counts. The rearrangement uses TRBV4-1 and TRBJ2-2; 9 positions agree with TRBD2. This CDR3 is 16 amino acids long. With V trimmed by 2 bases and J by 7 bases, 8 bases remained unmatched. Germline V gene lookup returns CDR1 MGHRA and CDR2 YSYEKL. This CDR3 reads CASSQISGSLSGELFF. CDR3 in DNA: TGCGCCAGCAGCCAAATTAGCGGGAGCTTGAGCGGGGAGCTGTTTTTT.

CDR3 DNA: TGTGCCAGCACCCTCCAGGGTGGGTCGGACGAGCAGTACTTC. Protein product: CASTLQGGSDEQYF. The genes are TRBV7-2 and TRBJ2-7; D might be TRBD1 (5 bases). Trimming shortened V by 7 bases and J by 5 bases, and 18 bases separated the two germline ends. There are 14 residues in the CDR3. The germline V gene has CDR1 SGHTA and CDR2 FQGNSA.

The chain carries TRBV9 and TRBJ2-3, with no clear D. Trimming shortened V by 4 bases and J by 0 bases, and 15 bases separated the two germline ends. The CDR3 runs 16 residues. CDR1 and CDR2 (germline): SGDLS, YYNGEE. The CDR3 sequence: CASSTPRAASTDTQYF. The CDR3 DNA sequence: TGTGCCAGCAGCACCCCCCGCGCGGCTAGCACAGATACGCAGTATTTT.

The V call is TRBV5-5, the J call TRBJ2-7; TRBD1 agrees at 10 bases. The V gene end was trimmed by 3 bases and the J gene end by 9 bases; junction bases not matched to a gene: 9. This CDR3 has 14 residues. CDR1 is SGHKS, CDR2 YYEKEE, per germline (reference sequence). In DNA, the CDR3 is TGTGCCAGCAGCTCTAGGGACAGGGGAGTGGGGCAGTACTTC. Translated: CASSSRDRGVGQYF.

The V call is TRBV3-1 (or the pseudogene TRBV3-2), the J call TRBJ1-4; perhaps TRBD1 as D (6 bases). CDR3 length: 14 amino acids. V was pared by 5 bases and J by 8 bases, with 15 bases between. Germline V lookup: CDR1 LGHDT, CDR2 YNNKEL (reference sequence). DNA of the CDR3: TGTGCCAGCAGCACCGAGGGGGGGGGAGAAAAACTGTTTTTT. Translating gives CASSTEGGGEKLFF.

The CDR3 here is CASSNPGQGYNEQFF. In nucleotides, the CDR3 is TGTGCCAGCAGTAACCCGGGACAGGGTTACAATGAGCAGTTCTTC. The chain combines TRBV28 with TRBJ2-1, with TRBD1 matching over 9 bases. Germline CDR1 is MDHEN and CDR2 is SYDVKM. V lost 5 bases to trimming and J lost 4 bases; unmatched junction nucleotides: 6. The CDR3 consists of 15 residues.

The gene calls are TRBV5-1 and TRBJ2-6; D not certain. Between the trimmed V and J ends, which lost 7 bases and 2 bases, there was a span of 4 bases. The CDR3 runs 12 residues. The germline V gene has CDR1 SGHRS and CDR2 YFSETQ. In DNA, the CDR3 is TGCGCCAGCGGGCCTGGGGCCAACGTCCTGACTTTC. Amino acids: CASGPGANVLTF.

This clone was recorded once. The rearrangement joins TRBV19 to TRBJ2-7; TRBD2 might be the D (6 bases). The V gene's germline CDR1 is LNHDA and CDR2 SQIVND (reference sequence). Trimming removed 3 bases from V and 3 bases from J, with 15 bases in between. The CDR3 loop spans 15 amino acids. The DNA for the CDR3 is TGTGCCAGTAGTATGTATGGGGGGTTAAGCTACGAGCAGTACTTC. Translated, it gives CASSMYGGLSYEQYF.